Presented here are 29 T cell receptor beta chains from one specimen sequenced in a study of vaccination effects on CD4 cells after COVID-19 (dated by TCRdb to between 2020 and 2023). The ViraFEST assay stimulated PBMC with viral peptide pools and then used TCR sequencing to identify antigen-specific CD4+ T cell clonotypes by expansion. After around 10 days of culture, CD4+ T cells were isolated with the EasySep CD4+ T cell isolation kit. Two doses of either the BNT162b2 or the mRNA-1273 mRNA SARS-CoV-2 vaccine were administered to participants. The library was made by the immunoSEQ multiplex PCR assay. TCRdb took this table from immuneACCESS and kept in-frame rearrangements with V and J called. Such tables lack part of the clones; where checked against another copy, unresolved V genes explain under half of the gap, and the rest is unexplained. The sample table holds some 70,000 clones, of which 75% to 85% were seen once. 0.95% to 1.5% of the sample lies in the top ten.

For these receptors, no antigen is known. Sequenced material: CD4+ T cells from PBMCs cultured with HCoV-229E spike peptides, taken after COVID-19 vaccination. The cell subset or site label corresponds to: HCoV-229E spike overlapping peptide pool stimulation. These TCRs come from a human donor who received a COVID-19 vaccine.

The V and J genes are TRBV7-2 and TRBJ1-2; 12 positions match TRBD1. The CDR3 has 13 amino acids. The germline V gene has CDR1 SGHTA and CDR2 FQGNSA. Unmatched junction bases numbered 2, after V lost 4 bases and J lost 8 bases. CDR3 region: CASSSGTGGGYTF. CDR3 nucleotides: TGTGCCAGCAGCTCCGGGACAGGGGGCGGCTACACCTTC.

The chain links TRBV6-6 to TRBJ2-1, with 8 bases aligning to TRBD1. The CDR3 is 15 residues long. V lost 6 bases to trimming and J lost 4 bases; unmatched junction nucleotides: 8. Germline-derived CDR1 and CDR2 are MNHNY and SVGAGI (reference sequence). CDR3 sequence: CASRLTGDVYNEQFF. As DNA, the CDR3 is TGTGCCAGCAGACTGACAGGGGACGTTTACAATGAGCAGTTCTTC.

This chain connects TRBV12-2 to TRBJ1-1. TRBV12-2 is a recognized pseudogene. This CDR3 comprises 14 residues. The CDR3 here is CASRLGSWDTEAFF. DNA for the CDR3: TGTGCAAGTCGCCTAGGATCTTGGGACACTGAAGCTTTCTTT.

This rearrangement joins TRBV7-8 to TRBJ1-6, with a weak D call TRBD1 (5 bases). The CDR3 runs 14 residues. Trimming took off 3 bases at V and 3 bases at J, with 6 bases between the two ends. Per the germline V gene, CDR1 is SGHVS and CDR2 is FQNEAQ. CDR3 in DNA: TGTGCCAGCAGCTTGACAGTCTATAATTCACCCCTCCACTTT. This gives the protein CASSLTVYNSPLHF. The whole variable domain, remainder taken from reference TRBV7-8 and TRBJ1-6, is GAGVSQSPRYKVAKRGQDVALRCDPISGHVSLFWYQQALGQGPEFLTYFQNEAQLDKSGLPSDRFFAERPEGSVSTLKIQRTQQEDSAVYLCASSLTVYNSPLHFGNGTRLTVT.

The chain employs TRBV5-8 and TRBJ2-6; unclear D gene. Germline V gene data show CDR1 as SGHTS and CDR2 as YDEGEE. This CDR3 comprises 16 residues. Trimming removed 5 bases from V and 2 bases from J, with 14 bases in between. The CDR3 spells CASSLTLTPGANVLTF. The CDR3 coding sequence is TGTGCCAGCAGTCTGACATTGACCCCTGGGGCCAACGTCCTGACTTTC. The whole variable domain, filled in from reference TRBV5-8 and TRBJ2-6, reads EAGVTQSPTHLIKTRGQQATLRCSPISGHTSVYWYQQALGLGLQFLLWYDEGEERNRGNFPPRFSGRQFPNYSSELNVNALELEDSALYLCASSLTLTPGANVLTFGAGSRLTVL.

V gene TRBV27 combines with J gene TRBJ1-4; no definite D call. The CDR3 length is 16 residues. The germline CDR1 and CDR2 sequences are MNHEY and SMNVEV (reference sequence). Trimming pared 10 bases from V and 0 bases from J, leaving 18 bases between. Here the CDR3 reads CATMVGPGATNEKLFF. The DNA of the CDR3 is TGTGCCACCATGGTGGGCCCCGGAGCAACTAATGAAAAACTGTTTTTT.

This clone has a single count. The chain is built from TRBV19 and TRBJ1-1; 10 nucleotides align to TRBD1. The CDR3 covers 14 residues. Looked up from germline, CDR1 is LNHDA and CDR2 is SQIVND (reference sequence). V lost 6 bases to trimming and J lost 6 bases; unmatched junction nucleotides: 7. CDR3 nucleotides: TGTGCCAGTAGCCTGGGACAGGGGCTAGCTGAAGCTTTCTTT. Translating it yields CASSLGQGLAEAFF.

A single count supports this clone. The chain employs TRBV6-5 and TRBJ2-1; D is unresolved. The CDR3 contains 14 residues. Trimming stripped 2 bases from V and 5 bases from J, with 10 bases between. The V gene's germline CDR1 is MNHEY and CDR2 SVGAGI. The chain's CDR3 is CASSYLGSNNEQFF. CDR3 nucleotides: TGTGCCAGCAGTTACCTGGGTTCAAACAATGAGCAGTTCTTC.

This chain connects TRBV2 to TRBJ2-3; the D is unclear. The CDR3 consists of 11 residues. Trimming stripped 3 bases from V and 4 bases from J, with 2 bases between. Germline CDR1 reads SNHLY; CDR2 reads FYNNEI. The CDR3 nucleotides are TGTGCCAGCAGTGACTCAGATACGCAGTATTTT. Its translation is CASSDSDTQYF.

The chain employs TRBV2 and TRBJ2-1, with TRBD1 matching 8 bases. The germline CDR1 and CDR2 sequences are SNHLY and FYNNEI. Trimming cost V 5 bases and J 4 bases; bases outside gene matches: 4. The CDR3 has 14 amino acids. The CDR3 is CASSSDRAYNEQFF. CDR3 in DNA: TGTGCCAGCAGTTCGGACAGGGCGTACAATGAGCAGTTCTTC.

This clone has just one count. V gene TRBV19 combines with J gene TRBJ2-3; tentatively, D is TRBD1 (5 bases). Germline CDR1 is LNHDA and CDR2 is SQIVND (reference sequence). The germline V and J ends were trimmed by 5 bases and 2 bases, with 11 bases remaining between them. The CDR3 runs 14 residues. CDR3 amino acids: CASSLRQPTDTQYF. CDR3 bases: TGTGCCAGTAGTCTACGACAGCCCACAGATACGCAGTATTTT.

This rearrangement joins TRBV7-8 to TRBJ1-3; D gene unclear. This CDR3 has 15 residues. V was clipped by 2 bases and J by 2 bases, with 10 bases between them. The germline gives CDR1 SGHVS, CDR2 FQNEAQ. The CDR3 loop reads CASSLTRRPGNTIYF. The CDR3 nucleotides read TGTGCCAGCAGCTTAACCAGGCGCCCTGGAAACACCATATATTTT.

The chain links TRBV7-3 to TRBJ1-1, with a tentative D call TRBD1 (5 bases). From germline, CDR1 is SGHTA and CDR2 FQGTGA. The ends were cut back, 5 bases at V and 5 bases at J, with 18 bases in the middle. This CDR3 is built from 15 residues. CDR3 nucleotides: TGTGCCAGCAGCCCTACTCTCGGGGCTGGAACTGAAGCTTTCTTT. Amino acid sequence: CASSPTLGAGTEAFF. Full variable domain (missing parts from reference TRBV7-3 and TRBJ1-1): GAGVSQTPSNKVTEKGKYVELRCDPISGHTALYWYRQSLGQGPEFLIYFQGTGAADDSGLPNDRFFAVRPEGSVSTLKIQRTERGDSAVYLCASSPTLGAGTEAFFGQGTRLTVV.

V is TRBV5-1 and J is TRBJ1-1; tentative D call: TRBD1 (5 bases). V lost 3 bases and J 6 bases, leaving 12 bases between the germline ends. The CDR3 is made up of 13 amino acids. From germline, CDR1 is SGHRS and CDR2 YFSETQ. CDR3 residues: CASSWGEGAEAFF. The CDR3 nucleotides are TGCGCCAGCAGCTGGGGGGAGGGCGCTGAAGCTTTCTTT.

This chain uses TRBV18 with TRBJ1-2; a weak D match, TRBD1 (5 bases). Germline loops: CDR1 KGHSH, CDR2 LQKENI. The CDR3 has 15 residues. The V and J ends lost 0 bases and 4 bases respectively, with 12 bases between them. The CDR3 loop is CASSPPTRAGYGYTF. The CDR3 nucleotides are TGTGCCAGCTCACCACCTACCAGGGCTGGCTATGGCTACACCTTC.

Details on this clone: The junction differs from germline at one of its ends, possibly a read error. The J gene is TRBJ1-3, the V gene TRBV15; tentative D call: TRBD1 (6 bases). CDR3 length equals 14 residues. The germline V gene encodes CDR1 LNHNV and CDR2 YYDKDF (reference sequence). CDR3 sequence (DNA): TGTGCCACCGGCAGGGGCTTTACTGGAAACACCATATATTTT. Amino acid sequence: CATGRGFTGNTIYF.

This rearrangement joins TRBV5-5 to TRBJ2-7; D possibly uses TRBD1 or TRBD2 (5 bases each). This CDR3 contains 15 residues. Trimming left V 0 bases short and J 0 bases short, with 10 bases between. From germline, CDR1 is SGHKS and CDR2 YYEKEE (reference sequence). CDR3 DNA: TGTGCCAGCAGCTTGGGGGGGACGAGCTCCTACGAGCAGTACGTC. Protein sequence: CASSLGGTSSYEQYV.

The gene calls are TRBV6-2 or TRBV6-3 and TRBJ2-7, with 8 bases aligning to TRBD1. Trimming took 6 bases from V and 3 from J; bases not matched to a gene: 16. CDR1 and CDR2 from the germline V gene are MNHEY and SVGEGT. This CDR3 contains 17 residues. CDR3 sequence (DNA): TGTGCCAGCAGCCGTACGATGGGACAGGAATATAACTACGAGCAGTACGTC. It codes for CASSRTMGQEYNYEQYV.

The chain is built from TRBV6-5 and TRBJ1-2; D call uncertain. Germline V lookup: CDR1 MNHEY, CDR2 SVGAGI. This CDR3 has 13 amino acids. Trimming removed 6 bases at V and 8 bases at J, with 16 bases between. CDR3 in amino acids: CASSPTGAMGYTF. In nucleotides, the CDR3 is TGTGCCAGCAGCCCCACCGGCGCAATGGGCTACACCTTC.

The genes are TRBV5-4 and TRBJ2-1, with D unclear. The CDR3 runs 16 residues. V lost 1 base and J lost 2, with 13 bases in between. From germline, CDR1 is SGHNT and CDR2 YYREEE (reference sequence). The CDR3 reads CASSLTPGLTYNEQFF. The CDR3 nucleotides read TGTGCCAGCAGCTTGACGCCGGGCCTGACCTACAATGAGCAGTTCTTC.

The V call is TRBV6-5, the J call TRBJ1-5; D ambiguous. The CDR3 runs to 13 residues. The V and J ends lost 8 bases and 1 base respectively, with 9 bases between them. Germline values: CDR1 MNHEY, CDR2 SVGAGI. CDR3 loop: CASRRESNQPQHF. The CDR3 nucleotides are TGTGCCAGCCGGAGGGAAAGCAATCAGCCCCAGCATTTT.

V and J are TRBV28 and TRBJ2-3; TRBD2 aligns across 11 bases. The CDR3 has 14 residues. Germline V CDR1 and CDR2: MDHEN, SYDVKM. This chain's CDR3 is CAAGTSGSADTQYF. The CDR3, as DNA: TGTGCTGCAGGGACTAGCGGTAGTGCAGATACGCAGTATTTT.

The chain recombines TRBV25-1 with TRBJ1-6; D is perhaps TRBD1 (6 bases). V dropped 5 bases and J dropped 6 bases, with 11 bases sitting between them. CDR3 length equals 14 residues. Germline CDR1 is MGHDK and CDR2 is SYGVNS. CDR3 DNA sequence: TGTGCCAGCAGTTTGCAGGGGTTTAATTCACCCCTCCACTTT. Amino acid sequence: CASSLQGFNSPLHF.

This clone was seen once. The CDR3 DNA reads as TGTGCCAGCAGCTTATACAGGGCTCTATCTGGAAACACCATATATTTT. Amino acid sequence: CASSLYRALSGNTIYF. The rearrangement links TRBV7-9 to TRBJ1-3; perhaps TRBD1 as D (6 bases). Deletions cut 2 bases from V and 1 base from J, with 12 bases between. Per germline, CDR1 SEHNR and CDR2 FQNEAQ (reference sequence). The CDR3 extends over 16 amino acids.

The gene calls are TRBV7-2 and TRBJ2-7; D call uncertain. Germline V gives CDR1 SGHTA, CDR2 FQGNSA. The CDR3 loop spans 14 amino acids. V was clipped by 4 bases and J by 4 bases, with 14 bases between them. CDR3: CASSSNWGPYEQYV. Written as DNA, the CDR3 is TGTGCCAGCAGCTCAAACTGGGGTCCGTACGAGCAGTACGTC.

This sequence joins TRBV11-3 and TRBJ2-1; 9 bases align to TRBD2. The CDR3 has 13 amino acids. The V and J ends lost 11 bases and 10 bases, in that order; junction bases with no gene match: 12. Germline CDR1 reads SGHNT; CDR2 reads YENEEA. The CDR3 loop is CAGPYAGGREQFF. The CDR3 DNA reads TGTGCCGGCCCTTACGCGGGGGGGCGAGAGCAGTTCTTC. The variable domain in full, completed from reference TRBV11-3 and TRBJ2-1, reads EAGVVQSPRYKIIEKKQPVAFWCNPISGHNTLYWYLQNLGQGPELLIRYENEEAVDDSQLPKDRFSAERLKGVDSTLKIQPAELGDSAVYLCAGPYAGGREQFFGPGTRLTVL.

The rearrangement uses TRBV4-1 and TRBJ1-3, with 8 positions matching TRBD1. Germline V gene lookup returns CDR1 MGHRA and CDR2 YSYEKL. V lost 3 bases and J lost 3; bases outside the gene matches: 13. The CDR3 totals 18 residues. The CDR3 loop reads CASSQQVDRGSFGNTIYF. The DNA for the CDR3 is TGCGCCAGCAGCCAGCAGGTCGACAGGGGAAGCTTTGGAAACACCATATATTTT.

Worth noting for this clone: Likely a read error: the CDR3 ends without its conserved phenylalanine or tryptophan. Because the CDR3's place on the DNA is in doubt, the DNA is left out and the CDR3 is given as listed by TCRdb. The chain carries TRBV6-6 and TRBJ1-2; the table names TRBD1, a call not compared with the DNA. Germline CDR1 MNHNY, CDR2 SVGAGI (reference sequence). The CDR3 comprises 14 residues, both ends counted. The CDR3 sequence: CASSYLVTGGVIIT.

CDR3 nucleotides: TGTGCCAGCAGACGACTAGCGGGGGGGACCCAGTACTTC. It encodes CASRRLAGGTQYF. The J gene is TRBJ2-5, the V gene TRBV7-2, with 13 bases lining up with TRBD2. This CDR3 has 13 amino acids. V lost 6 bases and J lost 7; bases outside the gene matches: 2. Germline V gives CDR1 SGHTA, CDR2 FQGNSA.